This TCR beta chain is from a study of beta chain features in type 1 diabetes. Findings and limits, study-wide: Type 1 diabetes patients had VDJ junctions that carried fewer insertions and more deletions. When Type 1 diabetes patients were examined, their TCRB CDR3s proved moderately but significantly shorter in all four CD4+ subsets.

Germline lookup yields CDR1 LNHDA and CDR2 SQIVND (reference sequence). V dropped 10 bases and J dropped 2 bases, with 15 bases sitting between them. The CDR3 loop spans 14 amino acids. Regarding this clone: What it recognizes is unknown.

Without exception, sorted populations had purity beyond 95%. Reverse transcription of all isolated RNA meant that expressed TCRB transcripts were sequenced. The data were produced by immunoSEQ multiplex PCR, yet TCRdb's version contains in-frame clones alone and is incomplete. Of roughly 500,000 clones listed, over 10% were seen once; the top ten hold about 0.042%. Specimen: naive CD4+ T cells from blood. The chain links TRBV19 to TRBJ2-1; D is perhaps TRBD1 (6 bases). The receptor comes from a woman between 18 and 30 years old in good health. This chain's CDR3 is CATSQGYAYNEQFF. The CDR3 region has the DNA TGTGCCACCTCACAGGGATACGCCTACAATGAGCAGTTCTTC.